Following are 9 T cell receptor beta chains from one sample sequenced in a study of type 1 and type 2 diabetes patients. Genomic DNA was the PCR template. Multiplex PCR with 30 forward and 13 reverse primers amplified the TCR beta CDR3. TCRdb processed the multiplex PCR reads anew with MiXCR; each CDR3 protein has one entry. This sample carries 250,000 or so distinct CDR3 sequences, roughly 50% of them seen once, and the ten largest clones take roughly 13%. The sample was peripheral blood mononuclear cells (PBMCs). All receptors derive from a young man with type 2 diabetes.

This rearrangement joins TRBV12-3 or TRBV12-4 to TRBJ1-2; TRBD1 matches at 8 bases. Trimming at V came to 2 bases and at J to 7 bases, leaving 3 bases not matched to a gene. This CDR3 is built from 13 residues. The CDR3 loop is CASSLRGTGGYTF. DNA for the CDR3: TGTGCCAGCAGTTTAAGGGGGACAGGTGGCTACACCTTC.

Only a few counts were recorded for this clonotype. This chain connects TRBV7-2 to TRBJ1-2; D remains unclear. Germline loops: CDR1 SGHTA, CDR2 FQGNSA. Trimming stripped 7 bases from V and 8 bases from J, with 14 bases between. The CDR3 is 12 amino acids. Written as DNA, the CDR3 is TGTGCCAGCACCCTCGGCGTTAAAGGCTACACCTTC. Its protein is CASTLGVKGYTF. The complete variable domain, with remaining parts taken from reference TRBV7-2 and TRBJ1-2, reads GAGVSQSPSNKVTEKGKDVELRCDPISGHTALYWYRQSLGQGLEFLIYFQGNSAPDKSGLPSDRFSAERTGGSVSTLTIQRTQQEDSAVYLCASTLGVKGYTFGSGTRLTVV.

The DNA for the CDR3 is TGCAGCGTTTCTTCGACAGGAACCTACGAGCAGTACTTC. Its translation: CSVSSTGTYEQYF. J is TRBJ2-7 and V is TRBV29-1; perhaps TRBD1 as D (6 bases). The germline V and J ends were trimmed by 5 bases and 2 bases, with 13 bases remaining between them. The germline V gene encodes CDR1 SQVTM and CDR2 ANQGSEA. The CDR3 extends over 13 amino acids.

The table lists this clonotype with many counts. V gene TRBV15 combines with J gene TRBJ1-6, with 12 bases aligning to TRBD1. The CDR3 consists of 15 residues. Trimming removed 5 bases from V and 6 bases from J; junction bases left unmatched: 2. The germline CDR1 and CDR2 sequences are LNHNV and YYDKDF (reference sequence). In nucleotides, the CDR3 is TGTGCCACCAGCGGGACAGGGGGCTCTAATTCACCCCTCCACTTT. Its protein product is CATSGTGGSNSPLHF.

This clonotype showed up just a few times. The chain links TRBV10-1 to TRBJ2-7; D may be TRBD1 (7 bases). Trimming removed 0 bases from V and 4 bases from J, with 16 bases in between. Germline assignment: CDR1 WNHNN and CDR2 SYGVQD (reference sequence). The CDR3 sequence is 16 residues long. The chain's CDR3 is CASSESEGSGGYEQYF. The DNA of the CDR3 is TGCGCCAGCAGTGAGTCCGAAGGGTCAGGGGGGTACGAGCAGTACTTC.

This chain joins TRBV6-6 and TRBJ1-1; D unclear. From germline, CDR1 is MNHNY and CDR2 SVGAGI (reference sequence). Trimming removed 4 bases from V and 3 bases from J, with 6 bases in between. This CDR3 region has 12 residues. CDR3 sequence reads: CASSFGDTEAFF. The CDR3 DNA sequence: TGTGCCAGCAGTTTCGGTGACACTGAAGCTTTCTTT.

J is TRBJ1-5 and V is TRBV6-6; 7 nucleotides line up with TRBD1. The CDR3 is 17 residues long. V lost 4 bases, J lost 4 bases, and 13 bases stayed unmatched. Looked up from germline, CDR1 is MNHNY and CDR2 is SVGAGI (reference sequence). The CDR3 DNA reads TGTGCCAGCAGTTTTGACAGGGAAAGGATTGGGAATCAGCCCCAGCATTTT. It codes for CASSFDRERIGNQPQHF.

This clonotype has only a few counts. The chain combines TRBV27 with TRBJ2-3; tentative D call: TRBD1 (6 bases). This CDR3 has 13 residues. With 6 bases removed from V and 6 bases from J, the gap between germline ends came to 13 bases. Germline values: CDR1 MNHEY, CDR2 SMNVEV (reference sequence). The CDR3 DNA is TGTGCCAGCAGCACAGGGTTCGACGATACGCAGTATTTT. Translated, it gives CASSTGFDDTQYF.

The chain links TRBV20-1 to TRBJ2-1; possibly TRBD1 or TRBD2 for D (5 bases each). V lost 3 bases and J 3 bases, leaving 6 bases between the germline ends. This CDR3 is 12 amino acids long. The germline gives CDR1 DFQATT, CDR2 SNEGSKA (reference sequence). In nucleotides, the CDR3 is TGCAGTGCTAGGGGGGACTACAATGAGCAGTTCTTC. It encodes CSARGDYNEQFF.